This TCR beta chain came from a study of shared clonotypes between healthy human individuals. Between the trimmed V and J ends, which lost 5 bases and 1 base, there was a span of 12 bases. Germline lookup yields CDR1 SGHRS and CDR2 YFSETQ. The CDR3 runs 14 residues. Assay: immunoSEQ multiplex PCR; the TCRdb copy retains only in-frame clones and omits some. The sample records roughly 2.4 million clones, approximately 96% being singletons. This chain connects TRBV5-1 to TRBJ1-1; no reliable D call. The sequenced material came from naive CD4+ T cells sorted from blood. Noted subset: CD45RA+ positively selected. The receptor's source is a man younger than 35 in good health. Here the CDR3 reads CASSQNTWNTEAFF. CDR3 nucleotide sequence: TGCGCCAGCAGTCAGAACACATGGAACACTGAAGCTTTCTTT.